Each of the 27 T cell receptor beta chains below was sequenced from the same sample in a study of T-cell reconstitution after alpha-beta-depleted transplantation in children. Molecular barcoding with unique molecular identifiers was used for the TCRbeta library. TCRdb re-derived calls from the PCR reads in MiXCR, one entry per CDR3 protein. This table holds 250,000 to 300,000 distinct CDR3 sequences, nearly 10% found once. The starting material was PBMCs from the stem cell graft donor, obtained from the stem cell graft. Receptor source: a human donor who donated a stem cell graft to a child with SCID.

This clonotype has more than one count but fewer than ten. This chain uses TRBV5-1 with TRBJ2-2, with D perhaps matching TRBD1 (6 bases). Germline V CDR1 and CDR2: SGHRS, YFSETQ. Between the trimmed V and J ends, which lost 4 bases and 4 bases, there was a span of 11 bases. This CDR3 region has 14 residues. Here the CDR3 reads CASSPDRFTGELFF. In nucleotides, the CDR3 is TGCGCCAGCAGCCCGGACAGATTCACCGGGGAGCTGTTTTTT.

There are a few counts of this clonotype. The chain employs TRBV10-3 and TRBJ1-5; D is unclear. Germline lookup yields CDR1 ENHRY and CDR2 SYGVKD. Trimming cost V 3 bases and J 4 bases, with 10 bases left between them. The CDR3 has 14 amino acids. The CDR3 region has the DNA TGTGCCATCAGTGACCCTGATAGAAATCAGCCCCAGCATTTT. Translation: CAISDPDRNQPQHF.

The chain couples TRBV7-3 to TRBJ2-1, with D perhaps matching TRBD1 or TRBD2 (5 bases each). Trimming took 5 bases from V and 4 from J, leaving 12 bases between them. The CDR3 sequence is 14 residues long. CDR1 and CDR2 (germline): SGHTA, FQGTGA. The CDR3: CASSTGTEYNEQFF. The CDR3 nucleotides read TGTGCCAGCAGCACTGGGACGGAGTACAATGAGCAGTTCTTC. Full variable domain (remainder filled in from reference TRBV7-3 and TRBJ2-1): GAGVSQTPSNKVTEKGKYVELRCDPISGHTALYWYRQSLGQGPEFLIYFQGTGAADDSGLPNDRFFAVRPEGSVSTLKIQRTERGDSAVYLCASSTGTEYNEQFFGPGTRLTVL.

The CDR3, as DNA: TGTGCCAGCAGTTTCTTGACGGTCTCTGGGGCCAACGTCCTGACTTTC. It yields the protein CASSFLTVSGANVLTF. V is TRBV12-3 or TRBV12-4 and J is TRBJ2-6, with D uncertain. Trimming pared 3 bases from V and 0 bases from J, leaving 9 bases between. CDR3 length: 16 amino acids.

This clonotype was observed many times. The V and J genes are TRBV2 and TRBJ2-7; 7 bases map to TRBD2. The CDR3 runs to 14 residues. Per the germline V gene, CDR1 is SNHLY and CDR2 is FYNNEI. The V and J ends lost 4 bases and 3 bases, in that order; junction bases with no gene match: 6. The CDR3 protein is CASSGWTSFYEQYF. CDR3 nucleotides: TGTGCCAGCAGTGGGTGGACTAGTTTCTACGAGCAGTACTTC. Using reference TRBV2 and TRBJ2-7 for the parts outside the CDR3, the full variable domain is EPEVTQTPSHQVTQMGQEVILRCVPISNHLYFYWYRQILGQKVEFLVSFYNNEISEKSEIFDDQFSVERPDGSNFTLKIRSTKLEDSAMYFCASSGWTSFYEQYFGPGTRLTVT.

This clonotype was seen repeatedly, ten times or more. The gene calls are TRBV7-9 and TRBJ2-1, with 9 bases matching TRBD2. CDR1 is SEHNR, CDR2 FQNEAQ, per germline (reference sequence). Trimming at V came to 2 bases and at J to 8 bases, leaving 7 bases not matched to a gene. The CDR3 is 15 amino acids. Here the CDR3 reads CASSLTGLALYEQFF. The CDR3 nucleotides read TGTGCCAGCAGCTTAACGGGACTAGCTCTTTATGAGCAGTTCTTC. Variable domain in full (rest from reference TRBV7-9 and TRBJ2-1): DTGVSQNPRHKITKRGQNVTFRCDPISEHNRLYWYRQTLGQGPEFLTYFQNEAQLEKSRLLSDRFSAERPKGSFSTLEIQRTEQGDSAMYLCASSLTGLALYEQFFGPGTRLTVL.

The chain links TRBV5-1 to TRBJ1-1; D perhaps matches TRBD1 (6 bases). Between the trimmed V and J ends, which lost 0 bases and 6 bases, there was a span of 12 bases. This CDR3 is 14 amino acids long. The germline gives CDR1 SGHRS, CDR2 YFSETQ. This CDR3 reads CASSLVYRAAEAFF. The CDR3 DNA reads TGCGCCAGCAGCTTGGTCTACAGGGCCGCTGAAGCTTTCTTT.

V is TRBV7-2 and J is TRBJ2-1; the D call may be TRBD1 or TRBD2 (5 bases each). The germline V gene has CDR1 SGHTA and CDR2 FQGNSA. The CDR3 loop spans 16 amino acids. The V end was cut by 1 base, the J end by 2 bases, with 12 bases between. In nucleotides, the CDR3 is TGTGCCAGCAGCTTAGGAAGCGGACAAACCTACAATGAGCAGTTCTTC. Translating it yields CASSLGSGQTYNEQFF.

Comment on this clonotype: This may arise from a read error, as a much more abundant clone is one base away. This is likely a read error, given that the CDR3 carries no conserved phenylalanine or tryptophan at its end. This chain joins TRBV11-1 and TRBJ2-3, with 7 bases fitting TRBD1. CDR1 and CDR2 from the germline V gene are SGHAT and FQDESV (reference sequence). The CDR3 is 15 residues long. J was trimmed by 1 base and V by 5 bases; bases with no gene match: 6. This chain's CDR3 is CASSNRDRGTDTQYL. The CDR3 region has the DNA TGTGCCAGCAGCAACCGGGACAGAGGCACAGATACGCAGTATCTT.

This clonotype occurred a few times. This chain uses TRBV5-1 with TRBJ2-7, with a possible D match to TRBD1 (6 bases). Germline lookup yields CDR1 SGHRS and CDR2 YFSETQ. Trimming took 4 bases from V and 6 from J, leaving 20 bases between them. The CDR3 has 15 amino acids. The CDR3 is CASSQDSWIRGEQYF. In DNA, the CDR3 is TGCGCCAGCAGCCAGGACAGCTGGATCAGAGGCGAGCAGTACTTC. Filled out from reference TRBV5-1 and TRBJ2-7, the complete variable domain reads KAGVTQTPRYLIKTRGQQVTLSCSPISGHRSVSWYQQTPGQGLQFLFEYFSETQRNKGNFPGRFSGRQFSNSRSEMNVSTLELGDSALYLCASSQDSWIRGEQYFGPGTRLTVT.

This rearrangement joins TRBV6-6 to TRBJ2-3; weak D call: TRBD1 (6 bases). V lost 2 bases and J 5 bases, leaving 11 bases between the germline ends. Per germline, CDR1 MNHNY and CDR2 SVGAGI (reference sequence). The CDR3 runs 14 residues. As DNA, the CDR3 is TGTGCCAGCAGTTACCTTCAGGGGAGAGATACGCAGTATTTT. Amino acid sequence: CASSYLQGRDTQYF.

This clonotype was observed a few times. The chain is built from TRBV7-9 and TRBJ2-7; D may correspond to TRBD1 or TRBD2 (5 bases each). V was clipped by 6 bases and J by 4 bases, with 10 bases between them. The germline V gene has CDR1 SEHNR and CDR2 FQNEAQ (reference sequence). The CDR3 is 12 residues long. CDR3 residues: CASRQEGYEQYF. The DNA for the CDR3 is TGTGCCAGCAGGCAAGAGGGGTACGAGCAGTACTTC.

This clonotype was observed a few times. The V and J genes are TRBV15 and TRBJ2-2; no clear D. V lost 0 bases and J 8 bases, leaving 13 bases between the germline ends. The germline gives CDR1 LNHNV, CDR2 YYDKDF (reference sequence). This CDR3 is 15 amino acids long. CDR3 DNA: TGTGCCACCAGCAGAGATTCCCGGGCGTGGGGGGAGCTGTTTTTT. Translating gives CATSRDSRAWGELFF.

This clonotype was picked up a small number of times. The chain has TRBV6-5 and TRBJ2-3; 9 bases align to TRBD2. Germline values: CDR1 MNHEY, CDR2 SVGAGI. The CDR3 is made up of 17 amino acids. With V trimmed by 2 bases and J by 5 bases, 11 bases remained unmatched. CDR3 DNA sequence: TGTGCCAGCAGTTACATGGCAGGACTAGCGCAGTTAGATACGCAGTATTTT. The encoded protein is CASSYMAGLAQLDTQYF.

This chain links TRBV3-1 with TRBJ2-1; D is perhaps TRBD1 (6 bases). V shed 1 base and J shed 7 bases, with 14 bases lying between them. The CDR3 spans 15 residues. Per the germline V gene, CDR1 is LGHDT and CDR2 is YNNKEL (reference sequence). The CDR3 DNA follows: TGTGCCAGCAGCCAAGGGCAGGGGCGAGAAAATGAGCAGTTCTTC. Translation: CASSQGQGRENEQFF.

This clonotype was found a few times. V usage is TRBV7-8 and J usage is TRBJ1-2; no clear D gene. This CDR3 contains 15 residues. Germline V gene sequence: CDR1 SGHVS, CDR2 FQNEAQ. The V end lost 2 bases, the J end lost 3 bases, and 13 bases lay between the germline ends. The CDR3 sequence: CASSLMVTGDYGYTF. The CDR3 DNA sequence: TGTGCCAGCAGCTTAATGGTGACGGGTGACTATGGCTACACCTTC. Drawing the rest from reference TRBV7-8 and TRBJ1-2, the complete variable domain is GAGVSQSPRYKVAKRGQDVALRCDPISGHVSLFWYQQALGQGPEFLTYFQNEAQLDKSGLPSDRFFAERPEGSVSTLKIQRTQQEDSAVYLCASSLMVTGDYGYTFGSGTRLTVV.

In this sample, this clonotype turned up a few times. The V gene is TRBV6-5, the J gene TRBJ2-5, with TRBD1 matching 7 bases. The CDR3 spans 15 residues. Germline CDR1 is MNHEY and CDR2 is SVGAGI. Trimming cost V 4 bases and J 5 bases; bases outside gene matches: 10. The CDR3 here is CASSSPGGIVETQYF. DNA for the CDR3: TGTGCCAGCAGTTCCCCAGGGGGTATCGTGGAGACCCAGTACTTC.

This clonotype showed up just a few times. This chain connects TRBV18 to TRBJ1-2, with D unresolved. V lost 2 bases and J lost 8, with 12 bases in between. The CDR3 consists of 13 residues. Germline CDR1 is KGHSH and CDR2 is LQKENI. The CDR3 reads CASSPERLIGYTF. In DNA, the CDR3 is TGTGCCAGCTCACCAGAAAGGCTGATCGGCTACACCTTC.

This clonotype was observed many times. The chain joins TRBV12-3 or TRBV12-4 to TRBJ1-1; D gene uncertain. Between the trimmed V and J ends, which lost 5 bases and 1 base, there was a span of 8 bases. This CDR3 region has 13 residues. CDR3 amino acids: CASSETANTEAFF. CDR3 in DNA: TGTGCCAGCAGTGAAACGGCGAACACTGAAGCTTTCTTT.

This clonotype was counted only a few times. The CDR3 sequence: CASSVSGGGYNEQFF. CDR3 bases: TGTGCCAGCAGTGTTAGCGGGGGTGGCTACAATGAGCAGTTCTTC. The genes are TRBV6-1 and TRBJ2-1; 9 bases fit TRBD2. The CDR3 is made up of 15 amino acids. V was pared by 4 bases and J by 3 bases, with 4 bases of the junction left unmatched. The germline V gene has CDR1 MNHNS and CDR2 SASEGT.

This clonotype was recorded a few times. The chain uses TRBV10-3 and TRBJ1-2, with D possibly matching TRBD1 (6 bases). V lost 2 bases and J lost 0, with 22 bases in between. The CDR3 runs 19 residues. Germline assignment: CDR1 ENHRY and CDR2 SYGVKD. Here the CDR3 DNA reads TGTGCCATCAGTGAGGCGGGGGCTCGGCCCACTGGAACTAACTATGGCTACACCTTC. As protein: CAISEAGARPTGTNYGYTF.

The rearrangement joins TRBV12-3 or TRBV12-4 to TRBJ2-2; no definite D call. V was trimmed by 2 bases and J by 2 bases, leaving 6 bases between them. There are 14 residues in the CDR3. The CDR3 coding sequence is TGTGCCAGCAGTTTACCGGCTAACACCGGGGAGCTGTTTTTT. Its protein product is CASSLPANTGELFF.

This chain links TRBV5-1 with TRBJ2-3; D is unresolved. Germline V CDR1 and CDR2: SGHRS, YFSETQ. The CDR3 is 12 amino acids. V lost 6 bases to trimming and J lost 6 bases, with 11 bases between them. CDR3 amino acids: CASKGNGDTQYF. The CDR3 coding sequence is TGCGCCAGCAAAGGGAACGGGGATACGCAGTATTTT.

This clonotype turned up a few times. The V and J genes are TRBV5-1 and TRBJ2-7, with 9 bases fitting TRBD1. Germline assignment: CDR1 SGHRS and CDR2 YFSETQ. The CDR3 totals 14 residues. The J segment lost 3 bases and the V segment lost 3 bases, leaving 4 bases of the junction unmatched. The CDR3 DNA follows: TGCGCCAGCAGCTCCGGGACAGGGAACTACGAGCAGTACTTC. Translated, it gives CASSSGTGNYEQYF.

This clonotype was counted between two and nine times. The chain combines TRBV4-1 with TRBJ1-2, with unresolved D. The CDR3 consists of 16 residues. V lost 0 bases and J 5 bases, leaving 16 bases between the germline ends. Germline V gene data show CDR1 as MGHRA and CDR2 as YSYEKL. The CDR3 is CASSQDLAREVYGYTF. For the CDR3, the DNA is TGCGCCAGCAGCCAAGATTTGGCTAGGGAGGTTTATGGCTACACCTTC.

The chain is built from TRBV5-6 and TRBJ1-2, with unresolved D. V shed 3 bases and J shed 14 bases, with 14 bases lying between them. Germline loops: CDR1 SGHDT, CDR2 YYEEEE. The CDR3 is made up of 11 amino acids. The CDR3 loop reads CASSSILGWTF. As DNA, the CDR3 is TGTGCCAGCAGCTCAATACTGGGGTGGACCTTC.

The sample holds a few counts of this clonotype. Here the CDR3 DNA reads TGTGCCAGCAGCCAAGAGGGACGGACCAAGAACACCGGGGAGCTGTTTTTT. Translation gives CASSQEGRTKNTGELFF. This chain joins TRBV3-1 and TRBJ2-2, with D possibly called TRBD1 or TRBD2 (5 bases each). Germline CDR1 and CDR2: LGHDT and YNNKEL (reference sequence). V was trimmed by 0 bases and J by 1 base, leaving 12 bases between them. The CDR3 is made up of 17 amino acids.